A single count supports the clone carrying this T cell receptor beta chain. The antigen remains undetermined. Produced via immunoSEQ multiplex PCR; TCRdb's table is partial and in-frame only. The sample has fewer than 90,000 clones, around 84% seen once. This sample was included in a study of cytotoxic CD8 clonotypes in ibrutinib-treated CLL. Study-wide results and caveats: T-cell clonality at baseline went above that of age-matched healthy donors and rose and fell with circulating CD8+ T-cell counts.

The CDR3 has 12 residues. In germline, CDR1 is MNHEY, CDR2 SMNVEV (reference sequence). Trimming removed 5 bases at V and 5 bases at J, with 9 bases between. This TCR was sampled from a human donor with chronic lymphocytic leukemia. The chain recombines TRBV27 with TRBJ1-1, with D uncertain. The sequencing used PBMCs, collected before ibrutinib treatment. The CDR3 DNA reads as TGTGCCAGCAGTCGGGGTGGAACTGAAGCTTTCTTT. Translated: CASSRGGTEAFF.